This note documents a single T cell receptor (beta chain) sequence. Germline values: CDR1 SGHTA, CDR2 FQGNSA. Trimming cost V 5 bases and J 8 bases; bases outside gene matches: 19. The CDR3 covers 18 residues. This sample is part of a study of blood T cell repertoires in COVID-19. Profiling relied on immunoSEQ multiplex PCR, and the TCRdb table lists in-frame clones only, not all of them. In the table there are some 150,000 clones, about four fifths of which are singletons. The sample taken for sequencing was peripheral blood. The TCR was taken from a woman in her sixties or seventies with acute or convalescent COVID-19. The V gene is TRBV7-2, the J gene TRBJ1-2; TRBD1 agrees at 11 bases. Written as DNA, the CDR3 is TGTGCCAGCAGCGTCTATTCCGAACATCGGGACAGGGGGTTCGGCTACACCTTC. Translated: CASSVYSEHRDRGFGYTF. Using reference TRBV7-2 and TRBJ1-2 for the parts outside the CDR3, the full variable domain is GAGVSQSPSNKVTEKGKDVELRCDPISGHTALYWYRQSLGQGLEFLIYFQGNSAPDKSGLPSDRFSAERTGGSVSTLTIQRTQQEDSAVYLCASSVYSEHRDRGFGYTFGSGTRLTVV.